The present T cell receptor beta chain was sequenced within a study of Graves' ophthalmopathy and Graves' hyperthyroidism. Study summary: The term stable hyperthyroidism indicated an absence of ophthalmopathy within 18 months of follow-up. Points from the study as a whole: Most thyroid-expanded clonotypes exceeding 0.001 frequency were also found in blood.

As for this clonotype: Its antigen is currently unknown.

Diagnosis used clinical symptoms, serum thyroxine, TRAb, thyroid ultrasound and orbital computed tomography. For repertoire sequencing, the TCR beta CDR3 regions were amplified from RNA transcripts. A first-round RT-PCR used HTBI primers, followed by a second-round multiplex PCR. From the multiplex PCR reads, TCRdb called clonotypes with MiXCR, one entry per CDR3 protein. The sample contains some 1.1 million distinct CDR3 sequences, less than 45% of which appear only once. With 6 bases removed from V and 6 bases from J, the gap between germline ends came to 20 bases. CDR1 and CDR2 from the germline V gene are DFQATT and SNEGSKA (reference sequence). The CDR3 spans 14 residues.

The chain uses TRBV20-1 and TRBJ1-1; a weak D match, TRBD1 (5 bases). This clonotype was obtained from an adult man with Graves' hyperthyroidism. Sequenced material: peripheral blood or thyroid tissue (not recorded which). This chain's CDR3 is CSATARAGPPEAFF. The CDR3 DNA is TGCAGTGCCACCGCCAGGGCAGGCCCCCCTGAAGCTTTCTTT.